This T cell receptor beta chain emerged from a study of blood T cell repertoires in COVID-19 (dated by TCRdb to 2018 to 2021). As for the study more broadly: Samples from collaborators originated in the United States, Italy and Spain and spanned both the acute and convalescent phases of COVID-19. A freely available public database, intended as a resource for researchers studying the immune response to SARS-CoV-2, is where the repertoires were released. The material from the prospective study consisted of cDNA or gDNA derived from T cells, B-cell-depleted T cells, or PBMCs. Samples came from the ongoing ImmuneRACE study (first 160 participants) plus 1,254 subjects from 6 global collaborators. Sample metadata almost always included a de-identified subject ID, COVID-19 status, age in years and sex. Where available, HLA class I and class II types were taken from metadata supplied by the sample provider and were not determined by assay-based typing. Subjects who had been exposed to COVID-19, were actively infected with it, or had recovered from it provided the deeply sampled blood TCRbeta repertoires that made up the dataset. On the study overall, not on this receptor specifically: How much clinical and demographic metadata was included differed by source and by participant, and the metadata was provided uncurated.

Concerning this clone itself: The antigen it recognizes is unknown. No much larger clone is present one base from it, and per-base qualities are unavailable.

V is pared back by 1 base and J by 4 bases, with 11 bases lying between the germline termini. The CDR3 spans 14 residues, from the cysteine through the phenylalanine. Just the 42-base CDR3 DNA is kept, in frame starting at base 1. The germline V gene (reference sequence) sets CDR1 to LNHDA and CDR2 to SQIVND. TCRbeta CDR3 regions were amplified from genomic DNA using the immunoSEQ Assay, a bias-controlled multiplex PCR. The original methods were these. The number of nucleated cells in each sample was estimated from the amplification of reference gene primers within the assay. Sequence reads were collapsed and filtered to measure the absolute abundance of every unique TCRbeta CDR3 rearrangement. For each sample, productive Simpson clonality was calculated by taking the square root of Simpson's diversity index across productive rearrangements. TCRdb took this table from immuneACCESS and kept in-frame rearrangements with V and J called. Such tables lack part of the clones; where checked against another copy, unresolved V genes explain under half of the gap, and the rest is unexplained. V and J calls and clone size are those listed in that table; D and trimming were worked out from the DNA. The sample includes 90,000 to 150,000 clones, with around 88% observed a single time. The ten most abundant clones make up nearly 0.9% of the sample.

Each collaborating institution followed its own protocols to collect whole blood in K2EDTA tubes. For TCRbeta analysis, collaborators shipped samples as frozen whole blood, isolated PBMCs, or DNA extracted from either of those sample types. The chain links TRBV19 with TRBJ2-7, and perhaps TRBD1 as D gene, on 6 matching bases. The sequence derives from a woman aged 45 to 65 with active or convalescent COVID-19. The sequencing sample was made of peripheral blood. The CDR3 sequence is CASSIGRGEYEQYF. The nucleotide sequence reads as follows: TGTGCCAGTAGTATAGGCAGGGGCGAGTACGAGCAGTACTTC.